This TCR beta chain was sequenced in a study of cytomegalovirus exposure and HLA in healthy donors listed by TCRdb under 2017. Turning to the overall study: According to an earlier analysis of several hundred of the donors, 150 million to 200 million T cells yielded roughly 110 million unique TCR beta sequences and roughly 280 Gb of sequence data. Roughly 300 gigabases of sequencing data and roughly 80 million unique TCR sequences made up an early release that covered over 550 HLA-typed donors. Of the approximately 400 genotyped donors, over 70% fell in the genetic ancestry cluster associated with self-reported Caucasian donors. The study aimed to test whether signatures of past pathogen exposure could be identified by cataloging public T cell receptors. The study used immunosequencing to profile the T cell repertoires of 600 to 850 subjects and linked those repertoires to cytomegalovirus serostatus. Besides the first cohort of 666 subjects, a separate validation cohort made up of 120 different subjects was used. High-throughput TCR immunosequencing, statistical association of individual TCRs with disease status, and machine learning were combined to predict cytomegalovirus infection status. A later analysis re-analyzed previously published TCR beta repertoires from roughly 690 donors and added high-resolution HLA genotyping to study TCR occurrence patterns. The later analysis used no new phenotypic data to find candidate immune exposures, relying instead on TCR beta sequences and their occurrence across donors. In an earlier analysis of 500 to 650 of the donors, high-throughput TCR beta sequencing was used to judge whether each TCR beta V gene segment behaved as functional or pseudogenic. Donor age, sex, ethnicity and CMV serostatus were compiled alongside the repertoire data. In a later genetic analysis, genome-wide SNP genotypes for about 55% of the roughly 700 donors were used, and that subset was treated as a discovery cohort. Every repertoire in the discovery cohort had been generated on one and the same sequencing platform. Class I and class II HLA loci were covered by the typing at four-digit resolution. Typing coverage differed by locus: A, B, C, DRB1 and DQB1 were typed in about 629-640 donors, DQA1 in 500 to 550, DPA1 in 600 to 610, and DPB1 in approximately 450. About five DR-DQ haplotypes were treated as single units for association and clustering because of strong linkage in the cohort. Across approximately 400 genotyped donors of the cohort, an average of about 240,000 unique TCR beta nucleotide sequences per donor were sequenced, and roughly a sixth of those sequences were non-productive. Overall results and qualifications from the work: In a later analysis, over 15,000 TCR beta sequences were associated with specific HLA alleles at a false discovery rate of 0.05. The study listed 170 or so TCR beta chains as associated with cytomegalovirus. In an earlier analysis of around 500 of the donors, most TCR beta V segments appeared in productive rearrangements about 87% or about 30% of the time, broadly matching IMGT annotations. A later genetic analysis associated a missense DCLRE1C variant with V-gene and J-gene trimming of TCR beta chains, and an independent cohort replicated the association. A later analysis found that HLA-associated TCR beta chains were more clonally expanded and had lower generation probabilities than equally common non-associated chains. Cytomegalovirus status was reported to be diagnosed by the classifier with high specificity and sensitivity in both the original and validation cohorts. A group of highly shared sequence variants was considered likely to be a technical artifact of the sequencing pipeline. The only immune exposure information available for the cohort was CMV serostatus. According to a later analysis, parvovirus B19, influenza, CMV and Epstein-Barr virus appeared linked to several top co-occurrence clusters. Because counts were too low, seventeen rarely observed V segments, including chromosome 9 orphons, were excluded from the earlier analysis of around 640 of the donors. Strong co-occurrence of HLA alleles, especially DR and DQ, made assigning TCR associations to individual alleles difficult. A later analysis found that TCR association rates varied across HLA loci, with DRB1 alleles showing the most associated TCRs and HLA-C alleles the fewest. Because some donors lacked HLA typing at each locus, the association tests relied only on the typed subset. Because the 87-base-pair reads could not distinguish some IMGT-functional V segments, including TRBV6-2 and TRBV6-3, those segments were excluded. While some public TCRs were present in many individuals, most TCR sequences turned up only very rarely across donors. The presence/absence analyses assumed that sequencing depth was roughly uniform across donors, and that assumption may not be true. It was suggested by the authors that the approach could potentially be generalized to other disease states and immunological phenotypes. Linkage disequilibrium might explain the correlated functional status among segregating V segments, but an unknown experimental factor could not be excluded. In vitro tests confirmed that a few of the cytomegalovirus-associated TCR beta chains recognize cytomegalovirus antigens. A further reported finding was that TCR beta sequences accurately predicted the HLA-A and HLA-B alleles for most subjects in the first cohort. A later genetic analysis reported fewer N-insertions in productive TCRs among donors in an Asian-associated ancestry cluster than the roughly 700-donor mean. According to a later analysis, most CMV-associated TCR beta chains appeared to be HLA-restricted, and the HLA associations seemed to be driven largely by CMV exposure. In this cohort, only TCR beta chains were sequenced, and detectable features were limited by the absence of alpha or paired-chain data.

Of note for this clone: It has no known antigen specificity. No per-base quality is available; no much larger clone lies one base away.

Library generation was performed with the immunoSEQ multiplex PCR assay. For the multiplex PCR, a mixture combining 60 forward primers for TCR Vbeta segments and 13 reverse primers for TCR Jbeta segments was used. The CDR3 region of rearranged TCR beta genes was amplified from genomic DNA with a multiplex PCR assay. Amplified TCR beta libraries were sequenced as 87-base-pair reads on the Illumina HiSeq System. The authors' pipeline ran thus. A later analysis counted tens of millions of unique TCR beta chains across the 666 repertoires, and some 11 million of these chains were shared by at least two donors. To remove PCR and sequencing errors, raw reads were error-corrected and collapsed into unique sequences using a nearest-neighbor algorithm that merged closely related sequences. Alignment of CDR3 sequences to IMGT reference sequences was used to assign V, D and J gene segments. For a sequence to be retained, at least a six-nucleotide match to both a V gene segment and a J gene segment was required. Rearrangements were called productive when the CDR3 lacked stop codons and stayed in frame with V and J; all others were non-productive. CDR3 was defined by IMGT convention, running from the second conserved V-encoded cysteine to the conserved J-encoded phenylalanine. Sequences without an unambiguous match to a single V gene segment were excluded from the earlier analysis of 450 to 750 of the donors. An earlier analysis of under 750 of the donors called V segments functional above 56.7% productive rearrangements and segregating when the between-donor standard deviation exceeded 5%. A statistical classification framework was built to diagnose cytomegalovirus status from the catalog of TCR beta chain sequences. In a later analysis, TCR nucleotide sequences were compared against IMGT/GENE-DB human TR gene sequences so that V and J genes could be assigned. Using the TCRdist pipeline, a later analysis assigned CDR3 sequences along with most-parsimonious VDJ recombination scenarios. In a later analysis, every TCR beta chain was defined by the combination of its CDR3 amino acid sequence and its V-gene family, and reads without a unique V-gene family were dropped. A later analysis removed roughly 590 highly shared, low-generation-probability nucleotide sequences to deal with suspected cross-contamination and a sequencing artifact. In a later analysis, a clonal expansion index for each public chain was calculated from normalized within-repertoire ranks of inferred template counts. Generation probabilities in a later analysis came from a VDJ recombination model fitted to out-of-frame rearrangements, and those results were checked against IGoR. In a later analysis, hypergeometric tests were used to score TCR-TCR, TCR-HLA and TCR-CMV co-occurrence, with a repertoire-size bias correction applied to TCR pairs. In a later analysis, false discovery rates were estimated by permuting HLA or CMV assignments 20 times. A later analysis grouped co-occurring TCRs with DBSCAN, adding TCRdist sequence similarity when clustering within HLA-allele-positive subsets. Repertoires with fewer than 30,000 or more than 120,000 public chains were left out of co-occurrence clustering, as were a handful of repertoires with anomalous nucleotide sharing. Held by TCRdb, this immuneACCESS table contains in-frame sequences only and omits some clones. Under half of the omission traces to an unresolved V gene where checked; the cause of the rest is unknown. The V and J calls and clone size were taken over from that table, and D and trimming were inferred from the DNA. The sample yields over 150,000 clones; 75% to 85% were counted once. The top ten clonotypes cover about 12% of the sample.

The cohort comprised 710 or so healthy bone marrow donors. Cohort members were all nominally healthy when sampled, although unrecorded immune exposures were likely present. The donor tested CMV seropositive, placing the donor among the roughly 270 seropositive members of the cohort. A peripheral blood sample was provided by each donor, and peripheral blood mononuclear cells were used for TCR beta sequencing. The Qiagen DNeasy Blood Extraction Kit was used to extract genomic DNA from the blood cell samples. The CDR3 holds 8 amino acids from the cysteine to the phenylalanine. CDR3 DNA is the only sequence kept; it has 24 bases, read in frame from the first base. V loses 7 bases, J loses 5 bases, and the germline ends lie 2 bases apart. Taken from the germline V gene (reference sequence), the CDR1 and CDR2 loops are GTSNPN and SVGIG.

Input material: PBMCs. This sequence originates from a woman between 50 and 59 years old in good health and CMV-seropositive. This chain joins TRBV30 to TRBJ1-2; too little of a D gene remains to name it. The sequence in DNA is TGTGCCTCGTATGGCTACACCTTC. This gives the protein CASYGYTF. The reference TRBV30 and TRBJ1-2 proteins fill in what lies around the CDR3, so the full variable domain reads SQTIHQWPATLVQPVGSPLSLECTVEGTSNPNLYWYRQAAGRGLQLLFYSVGIGQISSEVPQNLSASRPQDRQFILSSKKLLLSDSGFYLCASYGYTFGSGTRLTVV.